This entry features one T cell receptor beta chain sequence. No cognate antigen has been identified for it. No base quality information exists; no much larger clone differs at one position. Reading from cysteine to phenylalanine, the CDR3 counts 16 amino acids. The CDR3 DNA has 48 bases and is translated from base 1. From a lookup of the germline V gene, CDR1 and CDR2 are MDHEN and SYDVKM. The junction carries 17 bases between V and J, which are trimmed by 7 bases and 1 base respectively. The data stem from a study of blood T cell repertoires in COVID-19 (dated by TCRdb to 2018 to 2020). Background on the whole study: Samples from collaborators originated in the United States, Italy and Spain and spanned both the acute and convalescent phases of COVID-19. The samples were drawn from the first 160 participants of the ongoing ImmuneRACE study and from 950 to 1,500 subjects provided by 6 global collaborators. Where available, HLA class I and class II types were obtained from metadata supplied by the sample provider rather than from assay-based typing. The sample metadata nearly always contained a de-identified subject ID, COVID-19 status, age in years and sex. The material from the prospective study consisted of cDNA or gDNA derived from T cells, B-cell-depleted T cells, or PBMCs. The repertoires were released in a freely available public database meant as a resource for research on the immune response to SARS-CoV-2. Subjects who had been exposed to COVID-19, were actively infected with it, or had recovered from it provided the deeply sampled blood TCRbeta repertoires that made up the dataset.

The immunoSEQ Assay, a bias-controlled multiplex PCR, was used to amplify TCRbeta CDR3 regions from genomic DNA. As for how the authors treated the data: The number of nucleated cells in each sample was estimated from the amplification of reference gene primers within the assay. To quantify the absolute abundance of each unique TCRbeta CDR3 rearrangement, sequence reads were collapsed and filtered. For each sample, productive Simpson clonality was calculated by taking the square root of Simpson's diversity index across productive rearrangements. The table was pulled from immuneACCESS by TCRdb, which kept in-frame rearrangements only. Such tables lose some clones; where checked, under half of the loss comes from unresolved V genes, and the rest has no known cause. The V and J calls and clone size were taken over from that table, and D and trimming were inferred from the DNA. The sample table lists a few hundred thousand clones, around 80% of them with a count of one. The ten largest clones add up to around 5% of the sample.

General study outcomes and caveats: Clinical and demographic metadata were provided uncurated, with the amount varying by source and participant.

Each collaborating institution followed its own protocols to collect whole blood in K2EDTA tubes. Collaborator samples were shipped for TCRbeta analysis as frozen whole blood, isolated PBMCs, or DNA extracted from either sample type. The chain is made from TRBV28 and TRBJ2-1, and possibly TRBD2, on 5 matching bases. What was sequenced was peripheral blood. This TCR derives from a human donor in a cohort sampled during active COVID-19. The CDR3 loop reads CASTLLGGRSYNEQFF. Read as DNA, the sequence is TGTGCCAGCACCCTCCTGGGCGGGCGGTCCTACAATGAGCAGTTCTTC. The reference TRBV28 and TRBJ2-1 proteins fill in what lies around the CDR3, so the full variable domain reads DVKVTQSSRYLVKRTGEKVFLECVQDMDHENMFWYRQDPGLGLRLIYFSYDVKMKEKGDIPEGYSVSREKKERFSLILESASTNQTSMYLCASTLLGGRSYNEQFFGPGTRLTVL.